This TCR beta chain was recorded in a study of T-cell reconstitution after alpha-beta-depleted transplantation in children. General observations from the study: In patients about two months after transplant, alpha-beta T cells reportedly arose from several hundred expanded graft clones. A year post-transplant, T-cell counts and diversity derived mostly from newly produced T cells.

With 1 base removed from V and 10 bases from J, the gap between germline ends came to 17 bases. The CDR3 is 15 amino acids. Unique molecular identifiers were incorporated when the TCRbeta library was constructed. From the PCR reads, TCRdb called clonotypes with MiXCR, one entry per CDR3 protein. The sample holds some 150,000 distinct CDR3 sequences, 8.8% seen once. This clonotype was picked up many times. Antigen unknown. This sequence joins TRBV12-3 or TRBV12-4 and TRBJ1-5; no clear D gene. This receptor was obtained from a female patient aged 2-15 years who had a stem cell transplant for congenital amegakaryocytic thrombocytopenia, so the T cells may come from the graft donor. Sample: PBMCs, mostly from graft donor cells, taken 180 days after TCRalphabeta/CD19-depleted stem cell transplant. CDR3 sequence: CASSLVQAGRQPQHF. The CDR3 DNA reads as TGTGCCAGCAGTTTAGTTCAGGCCGGGCGTCAACCCCAGCATTTT.